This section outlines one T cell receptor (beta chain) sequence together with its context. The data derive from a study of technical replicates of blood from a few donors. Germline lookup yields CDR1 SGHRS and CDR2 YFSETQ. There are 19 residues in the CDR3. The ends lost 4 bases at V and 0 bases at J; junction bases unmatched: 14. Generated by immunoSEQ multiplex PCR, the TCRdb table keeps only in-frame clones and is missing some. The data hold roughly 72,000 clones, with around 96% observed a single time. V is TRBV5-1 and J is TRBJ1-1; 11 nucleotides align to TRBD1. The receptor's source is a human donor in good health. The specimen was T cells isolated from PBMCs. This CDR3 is CASSDTFGTGGPMNTEAFF. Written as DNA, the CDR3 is TGCGCCAGCAGCGACACTTTCGGGACAGGGGGACCGATGAACACTGAAGCTTTCTTT.